This T cell receptor beta chain was sequenced in a study of shared clonotypes between healthy human individuals. Germline V lookup: CDR1 MNHNY, CDR2 SVGAGI (reference sequence). The CDR3 runs to 15 residues. With V trimmed by 7 bases and J by 4 bases, 7 bases remained unmatched. Naive CD8 cells were CD45RO-negative, positively selected for CCR7, excluding terminally differentiated effector memory CD45RA+ cells. Only in-frame clones appear in the TCRdb table, and some are missing; sequencing was by immunoSEQ multiplex PCR. Of about 1,900,000 clones listed, roughly 95% were seen once; the top ten hold around 1.2%.

J is TRBJ2-2 and V is TRBV6-6; 9 nucleotides line up with TRBD2. The TCR originated in a young man in good health. The sample was naive CD8+ T cells sorted from blood. The CDR3 coding sequence is TGTGCCAGCACCGTACTAGCGGGTGGCACCGGGGAGCTGTTTTTT. This translates into CASTVLAGGTGELFF.